Reported below is one T cell receptor (beta chain). The data stem from a study of blood T cell repertoires in COVID-19. The table came from immunoSEQ multiplex PCR; TCRdb's copy has only in-frame clones and leaves some out. The repertoire holds under 300,000 clones, with 88% as singletons. With V trimmed by 5 bases and J by 6 bases, 8 bases remained unmatched. From germline, CDR1 is MDHEN and CDR2 SYDVKM. The CDR3 extends over 15 amino acids. The sequence came from a woman aged 45-65 years who had recovered from COVID-19. The sequenced sample consisted of PBMCs or T cells enriched from blood (not recorded which). V usage is TRBV28 and J usage is TRBJ2-1; TRBD1 matches 9 bases. CDR3 region: CASSGQGSSTNEQFF. The CDR3 nucleotides are TGTGCCAGCAGTGGACAGGGGTCTTCGACCAATGAGCAGTTCTTC. The variable domain in full, with the rest retrieved from reference TRBV28 and TRBJ2-1, is DVKVTQSSRYLVKRTGEKVFLECVQDMDHENMFWYRQDPGLGLRLIYFSYDVKMKEKGDIPEGYSVSREKKERFSLILESASTNQTSMYLCASSGQGSSTNEQFFGPGTRLTVL.